Below are 32 T cell receptor beta chains sequenced from a single sample in a study of response to subunit inactivated influenza vaccine (dated 2018 in TCRdb). Library preparation was by RT-PCR. The sequencing machine was an Illumina HiSeq 2500. TCRdb reran the public reads through fastp at Q25 and MiXCR, keeping productive beta chains. Rows merge per CDR3 protein into single entries with the most common DNA and genes. This sample lists 650,000 to 850,000 distinct CDR3 sequences; 11% to 15% were detected once. The biggest ten clones account for 6.5% to 8.5% of the sample. The source material was PBMCs from blood, sampled around two weeks before vaccination. The receptors derive from a man aged 45-60 years who received an inactivated influenza vaccine. Donor details come from another sample of the same person, matched by shared clones.

This sequence joins TRBV20-1 and TRBJ2-1; TRBD2 matches 10 bases. V trimming: 6 bases; J trimming: 7 bases; junction bases outside the gene matches: 6. CDR1 and CDR2 (germline): DFQATT, SNEGSKA (reference sequence). This CDR3 has 13 residues. The CDR3 nucleotides are TGCAGTGCCAGCGGGAGGGGGGTTAATGAGCAGTTCTTC. As protein: CSASGRGVNEQFF.

This chain uses TRBV4-3 with TRBJ1-1; 10 nucleotides align to TRBD1. Per germline, CDR1 LGHNA and CDR2 YSLEER. Trimming at V came to 4 bases and at J to 0 bases, leaving 5 bases not matched to a gene. The CDR3 is 16 amino acids. The CDR3 bases are TGCGCCAGCAGCCCCTCGACAGGGGGCTTGAACACTGAAGCTTTCTTT. Its translation is CASSPSTGGLNTEAFF.

This clonotype was seen a few times. The genes are TRBV12-3 or TRBV12-4 and TRBJ2-5, with TRBD1 matching over 11 bases. The CDR3 consists of 14 residues. With 7 bases clipped from V and 5 bases from J, the junction kept 6 bases outside the gene matches. The CDR3 spells CASNPGQGVETQYF. The CDR3 coding sequence is TGTGCCAGCAACCCGGGACAGGGGGTGGAGACCCAGTACTTC.

This clonotype was seen a handful of times. The chain is built from TRBV20-1 and TRBJ1-2; 10 positions match TRBD1. V was clipped by 5 bases and J by 8 bases; unmatched bases: 11. This CDR3 has 14 residues. Germline lookup yields CDR1 DFQATT and CDR2 SNEGSKA (reference sequence). The CDR3 DNA is TGCAGTGCTGCCAACCGGGACAGGGGTCTCGGCTACACCTTC. Translating it yields CSAANRDRGLGYTF.

This clonotype was seen at least ten times. The chain is built from TRBV7-9 and TRBJ2-5; 9 nucleotides align to TRBD1. This CDR3 contains 15 residues. The V gene's germline CDR1 is SEHNR and CDR2 FQNEAQ (reference sequence). The J segment lost 2 bases and the V segment lost 5 bases, leaving 6 bases of the junction unmatched. In DNA form, the CDR3 reads TGTGCCAGCAGCCCAGACAGGGGGATTCAAGAGACCCAGTACTTC. As protein: CASSPDRGIQETQYF. Variable domain in full (rest from reference TRBV7-9 and TRBJ2-5): DTGVSQNPRHKITKRGQNVTFRCDPISEHNRLYWYRQTLGQGPEFLTYFQNEAQLEKSRLLSDRFSAERPKGSFSTLEIQRTEQGDSAMYLCASSPDRGIQETQYFGPGTRLLVL.

The V gene is TRBV5-5, the J gene TRBJ2-3, with unresolved D. This CDR3 comprises 14 residues. V was pared by 6 bases and J by 5 bases, with 16 bases between. Germline-derived CDR1 and CDR2 are SGHKS and YYEKEE (reference sequence). CDR3: CASKETHSRDTQYF. The CDR3 nucleotides are TGTGCCAGCAAGGAGACACACAGTCGAGATACGCAGTATTTT. Using reference TRBV5-5 and TRBJ2-3 for the parts outside the CDR3, the full variable domain is DAGVTQSPTHLIKTRGQQVTLRCSPISGHKSVSWYQQVLGQGPQFIFQYYEKEERGRGNFPDRFSARQFPNYSSELNVNALLLGDSALYLCASKETHSRDTQYFGPGTRLTVL.

This clonotype was counted many times. This chain joins TRBV3-1 and TRBJ2-1; D unresolved. The length of the CDR3 is 15 residues. Deletions cut 4 bases from V and 2 bases from J, with 12 bases between. The germline CDR1 and CDR2 sequences are LGHDT and YNNKEL (reference sequence). The chain's CDR3 is CASSLRDLPYNEQFF. The CDR3 DNA follows: TGTGCCAGCAGCCTTCGAGACCTACCCTACAATGAGCAGTTCTTC.

J is TRBJ2-7 and V is TRBV6-2 or TRBV6-3; a weak D match, TRBD2 (5 bases). V lost 2 bases and J lost 4, with 12 bases in between. CDR3 length: 14 amino acids. Germline V gene lookup returns CDR1 MNHEY and CDR2 SVGEGT. CDR3 coding DNA: TGTGCCAGCAGTTACGGGTTTGAGGGATACGAGCAGTACTTC. Translation gives CASSYGFEGYEQYF.

V gene TRBV20-1 combines with J gene TRBJ2-4; no definite D call. V dropped 1 base and J dropped 5 bases, with 9 bases sitting between them. This CDR3 has 13 residues. CDR1 and CDR2 from the germline V gene are DFQATT and SNEGSKA (reference sequence). CDR3 loop: CSARVTKENIQYF. CDR3 bases: TGCAGTGCTAGAGTCACTAAGGAAAACATTCAGTACTTC.

The chain recombines TRBV20-1 with TRBJ1-5, with TRBD1 matching over 10 bases. Germline V CDR1 and CDR2: DFQATT, SNEGSKA (reference sequence). The J segment lost 0 bases and the V segment lost 5 bases, leaving 7 bases of the junction unmatched. CDR3 length: 16 residues. CDR3 region: CSASGQGRYSNQPQHF. Here the CDR3 DNA reads TGCAGTGCTTCGGGACAGGGGCGATATAGCAATCAGCCCCAGCATTTT.

This clonotype has only a few counts. This sequence joins TRBV6-6 and TRBJ2-1; 8 bases agree with TRBD2. The CDR3 has 12 residues. The V and J ends lost 7 bases and 7 bases, in that order; junction bases with no gene match: 3. In germline, CDR1 is MNHNY, CDR2 SVGAGI (reference sequence). The CDR3 spells CASTRGGNEQFF. CDR3 coding DNA: TGTGCCAGCACGCGCGGGGGGAATGAGCAGTTCTTC.

The rearrangement uses TRBV7-2 and TRBJ1-3; D is unresolved. Trimming took off 5 bases at V and 0 bases at J, with 11 bases between the two ends. CDR3 length: 15 amino acids. Germline V gene data show CDR1 as SGHTA and CDR2 as FQGNSA. The CDR3 here is CASSPFGSSGNTIYF. The CDR3 DNA follows: TGTGCCAGCAGCCCGTTTGGGAGCTCTGGAAACACCATATATTTT.

The chain combines TRBV9 with TRBJ2-3; D is perhaps TRBD1 or TRBD2 (5 bases each). Trimming removed 3 bases at V and 0 bases at J, with 11 bases between. This CDR3 spans 15 amino acids. Germline CDR1 SGDLS, CDR2 YYNGEE. Here the CDR3 DNA reads TGTGCCAGCAGCGCCTGGGACGGAAGCACAGATACGCAGTATTTT. Amino acids: CASSAWDGSTDTQYF.

This clonotype was seen a few times. V and J are TRBV5-6 and TRBJ2-3, with 7 bases lining up with TRBD2. The CDR3 is made up of 17 amino acids. Germline CDR1 SGHDT, CDR2 YYEEEE. The V gene end was trimmed by 0 bases and the J gene end by 5 bases; junction bases not matched to a gene: 12. CDR3 sequence reads: CASSLEVTREMEDTQYF. Here the CDR3 DNA reads TGTGCCAGCAGCTTGGAGGTTACGCGGGAGATGGAAGATACGCAGTATTTT.

This clonotype was seen only a few times. This chain joins TRBV20-1 and TRBJ2-7; perhaps TRBD1 as D (6 bases). The germline V and J ends were trimmed by 4 bases and 4 bases, with 14 bases remaining between them. This CDR3 comprises 13 residues. CDR1 and CDR2 (germline): DFQATT, SNEGSKA (reference sequence). CDR3 DNA sequence: TGCAGTGCTAAGTCCAGGGGCCTATACGAGCAGTACTTC. Translation gives CSAKSRGLYEQYF.

J is TRBJ2-1 and V is TRBV5-1, with 9 bases lining up with TRBD2. After removal of 4 bases from V and 0 bases from J, the junction contained 11 bases not matched to a gene. This CDR3 spans 18 amino acids. The V gene's germline CDR1 is SGHRS and CDR2 YFSETQ. The CDR3 region is CASSRGLARRSSYNEQFF. CDR3 bases: TGCGCCAGCAGCCGCGGACTAGCGAGAAGAAGCTCCTACAATGAGCAGTTCTTC.

This clonotype was counted a few times. V usage is TRBV12-3 or TRBV12-4 and J usage is TRBJ1-2, with D possibly matching TRBD1 (5 bases). The length of the CDR3 is 13 residues. Trimming cost V 7 bases and J 7 bases, with 16 bases left between them. As DNA, the CDR3 is TGTGCCAGCATTAACCGGGACGGGGCTGGCTACACCTTC. The encoded protein is CASINRDGAGYTF.

This clonotype was recorded at least ten times. This chain links TRBV20-1 with TRBJ1-1; TRBD1 aligns across 8 bases. This CDR3 contains 14 residues. V dropped 4 bases and J dropped 1; count of bases not matched to a gene: 5. CDR1 DFQATT and CDR2 SNEGSKA come from the germline V gene (reference sequence). The CDR3 DNA sequence: TGCAGTGCTAAATCCAGGGGGCGGAACACTGAAGCTTTCTTT. This sequence encodes CSAKSRGRNTEAFF.

This clonotype came up a few times. The chain combines TRBV28 with TRBJ1-3; D remains unclear. V lost 7 bases and J 6 bases, leaving 13 bases between the germline ends. From germline, CDR1 is MDHEN and CDR2 SYDVKM. The CDR3 runs 13 residues. CDR3 sequence: CASIRAAENTIYF. DNA of the CDR3: TGTGCCAGCATAAGGGCAGCTGAAAACACCATATATTTT.

The table lists this clonotype with a count of one. At one of its ends the junction is not consistent with the germline gene, which may arise from a read error. This chain links TRBV20-1 with TRBJ2-6; tentative D call: TRBD1 (5 bases). Per germline, CDR1 DFQATT and CDR2 SNEGSKA (reference sequence). The length of the CDR3 is 17 residues. The CDR3 reads CCAAHRIAVSGANVLTF. The CDR3, as DNA: TGCTGTGCTGCCCACAGGATCGCCGTCTCTGGGGCCAACGTCCTGACTTTC.

The V and J genes are TRBV3-1 and TRBJ2-1, with TRBD2 as a possible D gene (6 bases). This CDR3 is built from 15 residues. Germline lookup yields CDR1 LGHDT and CDR2 YNNKEL (reference sequence). With 4 bases removed from V and 6 bases from J, the gap between germline ends came to 16 bases. CDR3: CASSLGTPKINEQFF. CDR3 nucleotides: TGTGCCAGCAGCCTAGGGACTCCCAAGATCAATGAGCAGTTCTTC.

The sample holds a few counts of this clonotype. The J gene is TRBJ2-7, the V gene TRBV20-1; 11 bases align to TRBD1. The ends lost 3 bases at V and 3 bases at J; junction bases unmatched: 4. This CDR3 comprises 14 residues. Germline loops: CDR1 DFQATT, CDR2 SNEGSKA (reference sequence). Here the CDR3 reads CSARAGQGVYEQYF. DNA of the CDR3: TGCAGTGCTAGGGCGGGACAGGGGGTCTACGAGCAGTACTTC.

The chain combines TRBV28 with TRBJ2-5; 8 bases map to TRBD2. Germline CDR1 and CDR2: MDHEN and SYDVKM. The CDR3 loop spans 15 amino acids. The junction had 7 bases not matched to a gene; V was cut back by 4 bases and J by 3 bases. CDR3 nucleotides: TGTGCCAGCAGTTCGACTAGCGAGGGCGAAGAGACCCAGTACTTC. Protein product: CASSSTSEGEETQYF.

This clonotype was picked up a small number of times. The gene calls are TRBV20-1 and TRBJ2-1, with a tentative D call TRBD2 (7 bases). V dropped 6 bases and J dropped 8 bases, with 17 bases sitting between them. The CDR3 totals 13 residues. The germline CDR1 and CDR2 sequences are DFQATT and SNEGSKA (reference sequence). CDR3 region: CSAQTGGRHEQFF. As DNA, the CDR3 is TGCAGTGCCCAGACGGGGGGCCGCCATGAGCAGTTCTTC.

The chain links TRBV10-3 to TRBJ1-2, with a possible D match to TRBD1 (6 bases). Germline CDR1 reads ENHRY; CDR2 reads SYGVKD. The length of the CDR3 is 12 residues. V gave up 11 bases and J gave up 7 bases, with 17 bases separating them. DNA of the CDR3: TGTGCCTCGGCCGAGGGGGGGCTTGGCTACACCTTC. Its protein is CASAEGGLGYTF.

Only a few counts were recorded for this clonotype. This chain joins TRBV7-2 and TRBJ2-3; TRBD2 agrees at 8 bases. Germline CDR1 is SGHTA and CDR2 is FQGNSA. The CDR3 is made up of 17 amino acids. V trimming: 0 bases; J trimming: 1 base; junction bases outside the gene matches: 6. In DNA form, the CDR3 reads TGTGCCAGCAGCTTAGCGGGGGGGACTAGGGGCACAGATACGCAGTATTTT. Its protein is CASSLAGGTRGTDTQYF.

This clonotype turned up a few times. The V and J genes are TRBV12-3 or TRBV12-4 and TRBJ1-1; D is undetermined. This CDR3 has 16 amino acids. V was shortened by 5 bases and J by 0 bases, with 16 bases between the two germline ends. This chain's CDR3 is CASSHSATLMNTEAFF. As DNA, the CDR3 is TGTGCCAGCAGTCACTCAGCAACCTTAATGAACACTGAAGCTTTCTTT.

This clonotype was observed a few times. This chain joins TRBV7-2 and TRBJ2-7; no clear D gene. Trimming stripped 5 bases from V and 0 bases from J, with 8 bases between. The CDR3 loop spans 13 amino acids. From germline, CDR1 is SGHTA and CDR2 FQGNSA. The DNA for the CDR3 is TGTGCCAGCAGCCCCACCCCCTCCTACGAGCAGTACTTC. This translates into CASSPTPSYEQYF.

This clonotype was counted many times. The genes are TRBV4-3 and TRBJ1-1; D possibly corresponds to TRBD1 (6 bases). Trimming took 0 bases from V and 8 from J, leaving 10 bases between them. The V gene's germline CDR1 is LGHNA and CDR2 YSLEER. CDR3 length: 13 amino acids. The CDR3 DNA reads TGCGCCAGCAGCCAAGAGGGCAGGGGAGAAGCTTTCTTT. This encodes CASSQEGRGEAFF.

This rearrangement joins TRBV24-1 to TRBJ2-1; 10 nucleotides align to TRBD2. Looked up from germline, CDR1 is KGHDR and CDR2 is SFDVKD. This CDR3 is 14 amino acids long. J gave up 7 bases and V 4 bases, and 3 bases lay outside the gene matches. In DNA form, the CDR3 reads TGTGCCACCAGTGAGCAGCGGGAGGGGAATGAGCAGTTCTTC. It codes for CATSEQREGNEQFF.

This clonotype showed up many times. The chain carries TRBV29-1 and TRBJ2-7; 9 positions agree with TRBD1. Germline CDR1 reads SQVTM; CDR2 reads ANQGSEA. The CDR3 has 15 residues. V shed 2 bases, J shed 5 bases, and the junction held 10 bases outside the gene matches. CDR3 amino acids: CSVERAGTGRNEQYF. The DNA for the CDR3 is TGCAGCGTTGAAAGGGCCGGGACAGGGAGGAACGAGCAGTACTTC.

The gene calls are TRBV13 and TRBJ2-3; D possibly corresponds to TRBD1 (5 bases). The CDR3 contains 13 residues. V dropped 3 bases and J dropped 6 bases, with 10 bases sitting between them. Germline-derived CDR1 and CDR2 are PRHDT and FYEKMQ (reference sequence). In nucleotides, the CDR3 is TGTGCCAGCAGCTTCAGGGCTAGGGATACGCAGTATTTT. The encoded protein is CASSFRARDTQYF.